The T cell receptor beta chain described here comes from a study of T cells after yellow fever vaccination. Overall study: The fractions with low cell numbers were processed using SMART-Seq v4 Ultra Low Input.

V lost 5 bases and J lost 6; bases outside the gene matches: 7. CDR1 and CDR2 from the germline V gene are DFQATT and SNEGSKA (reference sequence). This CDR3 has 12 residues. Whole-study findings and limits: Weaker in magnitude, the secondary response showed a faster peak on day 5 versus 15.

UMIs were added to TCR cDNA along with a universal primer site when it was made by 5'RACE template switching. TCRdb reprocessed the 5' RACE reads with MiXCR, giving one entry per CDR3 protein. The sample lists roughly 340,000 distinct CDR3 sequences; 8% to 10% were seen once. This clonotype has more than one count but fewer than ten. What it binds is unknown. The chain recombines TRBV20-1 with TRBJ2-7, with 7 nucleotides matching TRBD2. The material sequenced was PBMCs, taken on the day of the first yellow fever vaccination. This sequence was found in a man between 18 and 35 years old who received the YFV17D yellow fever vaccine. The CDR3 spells CSAWGGGVEQYF. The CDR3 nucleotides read TGCAGTGCTTGGGGGGGAGGGGTCGAGCAGTACTTC.